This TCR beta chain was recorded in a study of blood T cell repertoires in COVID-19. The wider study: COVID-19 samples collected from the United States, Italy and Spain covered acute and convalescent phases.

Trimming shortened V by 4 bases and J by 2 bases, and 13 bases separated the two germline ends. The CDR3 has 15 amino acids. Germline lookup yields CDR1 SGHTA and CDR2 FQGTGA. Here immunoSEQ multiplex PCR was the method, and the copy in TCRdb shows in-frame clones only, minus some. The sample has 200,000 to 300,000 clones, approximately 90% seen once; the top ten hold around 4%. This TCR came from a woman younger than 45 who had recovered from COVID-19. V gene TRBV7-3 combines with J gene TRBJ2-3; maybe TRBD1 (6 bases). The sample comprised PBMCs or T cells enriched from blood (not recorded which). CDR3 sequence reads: CASSSRDILTDTQYF. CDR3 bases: TGTGCCAGCAGCTCACGGGACATACTCACAGATACGCAGTATTTT.